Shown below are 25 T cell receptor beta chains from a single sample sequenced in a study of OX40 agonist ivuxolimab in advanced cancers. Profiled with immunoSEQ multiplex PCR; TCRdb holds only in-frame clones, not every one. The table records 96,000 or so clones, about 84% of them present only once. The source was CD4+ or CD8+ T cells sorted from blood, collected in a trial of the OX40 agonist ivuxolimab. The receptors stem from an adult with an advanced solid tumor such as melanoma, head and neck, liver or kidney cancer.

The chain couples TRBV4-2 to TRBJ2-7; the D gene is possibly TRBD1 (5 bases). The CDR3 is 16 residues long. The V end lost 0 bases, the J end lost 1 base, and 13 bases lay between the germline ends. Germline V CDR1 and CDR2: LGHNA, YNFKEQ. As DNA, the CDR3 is TGTGCCAGCAGCCAAGAAGGGCAGGGTCTTTCCTACGAGCAGTACTTC. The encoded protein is CASSQEGQGLSYEQYF.

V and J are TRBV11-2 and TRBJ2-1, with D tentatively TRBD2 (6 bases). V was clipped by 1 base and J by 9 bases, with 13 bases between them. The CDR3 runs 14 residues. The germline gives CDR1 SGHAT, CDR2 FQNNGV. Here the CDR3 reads CASSLGLVGGEQFF. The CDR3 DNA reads TGTGCCAGCAGCTTAGGGTTGGTCGGGGGTGAGCAGTTCTTC.

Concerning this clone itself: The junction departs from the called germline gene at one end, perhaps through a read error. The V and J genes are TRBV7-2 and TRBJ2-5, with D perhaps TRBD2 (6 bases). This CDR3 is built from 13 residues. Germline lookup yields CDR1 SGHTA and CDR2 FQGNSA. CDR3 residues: CASSEDYQEAQYF. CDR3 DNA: TGTGCCAGCAGCGAGGACTACCAAGAGGCCCAGTACTTC.

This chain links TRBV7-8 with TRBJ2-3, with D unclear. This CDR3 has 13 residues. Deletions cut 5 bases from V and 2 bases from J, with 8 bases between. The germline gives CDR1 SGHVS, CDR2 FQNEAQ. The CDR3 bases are TGTGCCAGCAGCATGATTAACACAGATACGCAGTATTTT. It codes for CASSMINTDTQYF.

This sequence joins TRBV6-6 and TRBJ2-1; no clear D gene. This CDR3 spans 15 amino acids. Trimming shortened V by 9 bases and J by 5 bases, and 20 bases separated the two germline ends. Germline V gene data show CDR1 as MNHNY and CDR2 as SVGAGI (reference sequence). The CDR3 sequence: CASIGWGLRDNEQFF. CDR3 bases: TGTGCCAGTATCGGGTGGGGATTACGGGACAATGAGCAGTTCTTC.

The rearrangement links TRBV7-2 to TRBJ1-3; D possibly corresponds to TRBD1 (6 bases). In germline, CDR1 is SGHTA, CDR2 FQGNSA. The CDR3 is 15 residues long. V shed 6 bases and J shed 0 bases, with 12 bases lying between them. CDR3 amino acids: CASRTGSSSGNTIYF. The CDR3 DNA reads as TGTGCCAGCAGGACAGGATCTAGCTCTGGAAACACCATATATTTT.

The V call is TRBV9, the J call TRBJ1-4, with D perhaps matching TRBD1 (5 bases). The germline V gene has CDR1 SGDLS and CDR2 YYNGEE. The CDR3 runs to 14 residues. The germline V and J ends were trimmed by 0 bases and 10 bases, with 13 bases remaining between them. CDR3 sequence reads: CASSVGGLGGKLFF. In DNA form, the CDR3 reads TGTGCCAGCAGCGTAGGGGGCCTGGGGGGAAAACTGTTTTTT.

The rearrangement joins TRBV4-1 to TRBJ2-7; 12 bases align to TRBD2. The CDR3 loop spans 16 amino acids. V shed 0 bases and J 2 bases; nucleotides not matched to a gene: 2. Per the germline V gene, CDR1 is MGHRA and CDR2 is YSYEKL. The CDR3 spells CASSQDSSGRAYEQYF. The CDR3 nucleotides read TGCGCCAGCAGCCAAGATTCTAGCGGGAGGGCCTACGAGCAGTACTTC.

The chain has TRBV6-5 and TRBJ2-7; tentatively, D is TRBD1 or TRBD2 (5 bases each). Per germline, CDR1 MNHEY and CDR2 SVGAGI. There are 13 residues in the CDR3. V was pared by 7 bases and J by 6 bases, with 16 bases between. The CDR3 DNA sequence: TGTGCCAGCATCGGGGCAGGGCGGACCGAGCAGTACTTC. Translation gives CASIGAGRTEQYF.

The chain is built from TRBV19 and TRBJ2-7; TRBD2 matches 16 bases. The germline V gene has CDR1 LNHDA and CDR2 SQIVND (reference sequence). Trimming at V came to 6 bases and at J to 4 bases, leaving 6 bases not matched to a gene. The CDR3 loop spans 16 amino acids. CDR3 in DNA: TGTGCCAGTAGGGGACTAGCGGGAGGGTCCGGGTACGAGCAGTACTTC. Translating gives CASRGLAGGSGYEQYF.

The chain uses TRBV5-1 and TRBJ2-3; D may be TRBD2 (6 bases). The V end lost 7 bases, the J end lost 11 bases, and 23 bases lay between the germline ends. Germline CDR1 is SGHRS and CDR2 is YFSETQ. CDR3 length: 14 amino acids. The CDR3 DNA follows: TGCGCCAGCCGCGCGGGACCTCGGGGTCATGAGCAGTATTTT. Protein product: CASRAGPRGHEQYF.

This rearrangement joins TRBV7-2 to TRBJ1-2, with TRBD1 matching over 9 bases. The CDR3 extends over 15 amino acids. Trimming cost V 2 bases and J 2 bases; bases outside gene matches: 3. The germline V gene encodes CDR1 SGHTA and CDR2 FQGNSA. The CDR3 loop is CASSLIQGANYGYTF. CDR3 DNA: TGTGCCAGCAGCTTAATACAGGGGGCGAACTATGGCTACACCTTC.

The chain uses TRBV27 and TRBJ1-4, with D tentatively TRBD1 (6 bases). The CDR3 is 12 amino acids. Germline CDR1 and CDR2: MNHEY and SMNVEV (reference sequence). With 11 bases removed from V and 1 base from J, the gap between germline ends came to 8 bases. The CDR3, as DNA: TGTGCCGGGACACTAACTAATGAAAAACTGTTTTTT. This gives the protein CAGTLTNEKLFF.

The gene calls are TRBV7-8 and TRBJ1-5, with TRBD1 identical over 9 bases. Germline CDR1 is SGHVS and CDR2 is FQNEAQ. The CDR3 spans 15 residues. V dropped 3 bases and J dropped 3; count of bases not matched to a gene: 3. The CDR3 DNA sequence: TGTGCCAGCAGCTTTGGACAGGGGTCCAATCAGCCCCAGCATTTT. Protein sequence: CASSFGQGSNQPQHF.

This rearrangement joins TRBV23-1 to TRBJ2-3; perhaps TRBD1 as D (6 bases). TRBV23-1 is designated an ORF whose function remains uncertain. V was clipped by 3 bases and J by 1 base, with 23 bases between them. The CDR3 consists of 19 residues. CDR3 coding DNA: TGCGCCAGCAGTCAGATCGTTTCGGTTCTTTGGGGGCGCACAGATACGCAGTATTTT. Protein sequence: CASSQIVSVLWGRTDTQYF.

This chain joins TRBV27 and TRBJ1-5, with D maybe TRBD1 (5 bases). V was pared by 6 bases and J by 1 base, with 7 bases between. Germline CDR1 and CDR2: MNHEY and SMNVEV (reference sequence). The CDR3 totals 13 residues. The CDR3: CASRRTSNQPQHF. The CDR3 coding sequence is TGTGCCAGCAGACGGACAAGCAATCAGCCCCAGCATTTT.

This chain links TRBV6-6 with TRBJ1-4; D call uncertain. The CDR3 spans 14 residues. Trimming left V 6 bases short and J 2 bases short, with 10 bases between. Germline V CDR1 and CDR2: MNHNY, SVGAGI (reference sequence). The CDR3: CASSPSVTNEKLFF. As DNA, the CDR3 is TGTGCCAGCAGCCCCAGTGTGACTAATGAAAAACTGTTTTTT.

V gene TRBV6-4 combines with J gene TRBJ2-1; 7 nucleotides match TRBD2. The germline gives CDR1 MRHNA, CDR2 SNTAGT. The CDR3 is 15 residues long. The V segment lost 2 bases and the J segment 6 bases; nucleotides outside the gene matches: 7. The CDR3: CASSDGAGARNEQFF. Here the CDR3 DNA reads TGTGCCAGCAGTGACGGTGCGGGAGCTCGCAATGAGCAGTTCTTC.

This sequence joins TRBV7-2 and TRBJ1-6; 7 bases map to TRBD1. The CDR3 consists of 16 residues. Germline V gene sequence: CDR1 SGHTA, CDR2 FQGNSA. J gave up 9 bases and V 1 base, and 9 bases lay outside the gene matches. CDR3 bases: TGTGCCAGCAGCTTAGATCCCCACAGGGGTGGTTCACCCCTCCACTTT. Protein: CASSLDPHRGGSPLHF.

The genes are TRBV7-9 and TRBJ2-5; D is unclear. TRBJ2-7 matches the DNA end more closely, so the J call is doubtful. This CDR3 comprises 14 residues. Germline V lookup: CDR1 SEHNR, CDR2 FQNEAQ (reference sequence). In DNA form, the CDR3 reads TGTGCCAGCAGCTTAATGGGGAACAACTACGAGCAGTACTTC. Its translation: CASSLMGNNYEQYF.

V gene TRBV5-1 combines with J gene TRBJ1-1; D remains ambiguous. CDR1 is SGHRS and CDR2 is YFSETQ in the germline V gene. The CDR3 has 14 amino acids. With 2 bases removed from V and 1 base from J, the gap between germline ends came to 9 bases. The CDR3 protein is CASSFLSGNTEAFF. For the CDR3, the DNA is TGCGCCAGCAGCTTTTTGAGTGGGAACACTGAAGCTTTCTTT.

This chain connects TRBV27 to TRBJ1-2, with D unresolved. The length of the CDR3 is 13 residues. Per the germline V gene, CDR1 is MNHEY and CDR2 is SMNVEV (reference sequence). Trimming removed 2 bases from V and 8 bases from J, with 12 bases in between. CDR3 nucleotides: TGTGCCAGCAGTTTAAGCCTCGGAAGGGGCTACACCTTC. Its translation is CASSLSLGRGYTF.

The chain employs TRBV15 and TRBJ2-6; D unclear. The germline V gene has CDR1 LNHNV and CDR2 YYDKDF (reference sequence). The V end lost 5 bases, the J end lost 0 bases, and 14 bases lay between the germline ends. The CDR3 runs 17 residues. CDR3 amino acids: CATSHFPSLSGANVLTF. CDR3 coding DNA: TGTGCCACCAGCCATTTCCCGTCCCTCTCTGGGGCCAACGTCCTGACTTTC.

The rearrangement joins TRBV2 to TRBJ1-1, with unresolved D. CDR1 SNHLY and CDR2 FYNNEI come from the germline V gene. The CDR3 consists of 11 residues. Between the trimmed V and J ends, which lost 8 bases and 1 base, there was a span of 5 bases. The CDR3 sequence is CASVGNTEAFF. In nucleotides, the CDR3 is TGTGCCAGCGTTGGGAACACTGAAGCTTTCTTT.

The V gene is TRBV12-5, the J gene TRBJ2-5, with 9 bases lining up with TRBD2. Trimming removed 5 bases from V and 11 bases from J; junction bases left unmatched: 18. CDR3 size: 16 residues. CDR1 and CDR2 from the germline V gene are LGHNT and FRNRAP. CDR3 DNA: TGTGCTAGTGGTGGCAACGGAGGCGGGAGGGCGAGGGAGCAGTACTTC. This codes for CASGGNGGGRAREQYF. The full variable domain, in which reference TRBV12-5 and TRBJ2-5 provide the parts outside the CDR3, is DARVTQTPRHKVTEMGQEVTMRCQPILGHNTVFWYRQTMMQGLELLAYFRNRAPLDDSGMPKDRFSAEMPDATLATLKIQPSEPRDSAVYFCASGGNGGGRAREQYFGPGTRLLVL.